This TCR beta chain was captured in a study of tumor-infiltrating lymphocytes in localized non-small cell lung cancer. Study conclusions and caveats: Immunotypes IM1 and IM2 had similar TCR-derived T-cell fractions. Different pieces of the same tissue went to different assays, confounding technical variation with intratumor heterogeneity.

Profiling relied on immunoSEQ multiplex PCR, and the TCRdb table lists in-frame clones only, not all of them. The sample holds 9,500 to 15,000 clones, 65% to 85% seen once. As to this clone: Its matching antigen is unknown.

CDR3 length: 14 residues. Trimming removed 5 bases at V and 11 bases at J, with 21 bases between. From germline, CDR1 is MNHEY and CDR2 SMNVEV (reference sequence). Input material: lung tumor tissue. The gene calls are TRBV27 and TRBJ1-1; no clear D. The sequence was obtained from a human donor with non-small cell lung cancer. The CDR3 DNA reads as TGTGCCAGCAGTCGCACCGGGCCGGAAGCTTGGGCTTTCTTT. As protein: CASSRTGPEAWAFF.